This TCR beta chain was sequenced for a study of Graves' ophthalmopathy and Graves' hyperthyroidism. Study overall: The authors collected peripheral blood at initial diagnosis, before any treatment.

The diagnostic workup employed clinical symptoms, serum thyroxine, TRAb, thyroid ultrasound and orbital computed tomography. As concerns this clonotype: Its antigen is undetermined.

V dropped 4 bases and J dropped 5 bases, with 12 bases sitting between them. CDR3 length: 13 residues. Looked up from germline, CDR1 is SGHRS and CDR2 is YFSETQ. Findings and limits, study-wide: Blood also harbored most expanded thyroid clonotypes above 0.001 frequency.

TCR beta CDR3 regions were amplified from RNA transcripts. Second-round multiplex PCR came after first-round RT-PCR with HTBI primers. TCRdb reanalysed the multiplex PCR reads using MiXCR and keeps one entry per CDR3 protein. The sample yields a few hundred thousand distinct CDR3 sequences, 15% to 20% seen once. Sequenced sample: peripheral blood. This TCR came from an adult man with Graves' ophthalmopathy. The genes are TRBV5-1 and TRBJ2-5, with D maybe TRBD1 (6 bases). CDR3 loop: CASSTTGLETQYF. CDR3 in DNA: TGCGCCAGCAGCACCACAGGGCTGGAGACCCAGTACTTC.